This TCR beta chain was found in a study of shared clonotypes between healthy human individuals. The V gene's germline CDR1 is MNHEY and CDR2 SMNVEV (reference sequence). V dropped 5 bases and J dropped 1 base, with 18 bases sitting between them. The length of the CDR3 is 16 residues. TCRdb's copy holds only in-frame clones and misses some; the assay was immunoSEQ multiplex PCR. Here the sample spans over 2 million clones, 85% to 95% being singletons. The chain has TRBV27 and TRBJ2-7; D tentatively fits TRBD1 or TRBD2 (6 bases each). The sequenced material came from naive CD4+ T cells sorted from blood. Subset described: CD45RA+ positively selected. The receptor was derived from a man aged 18 to 30 in good health. The CDR3 DNA is TGTGCCAGCAGTAGGACAGCCGGGACTCTATCCTACGAGCAGTACTTC. This encodes CASSRTAGTLSYEQYF.